The subject of this entry is one T cell receptor (beta chain). What it binds is not known. This sample is drawn from a study of T cell repertoires in cytomegalovirus infection. Overall study: Public TCR beta signatures marked donors with CMV infection and the matching HLA. Study results and caveats: Across the ex vivo response, the dominant clonotypes were HLA-C-restricted CMV-specific TCR beta clonotypes. The study identified carriers of CMV plus the relevant HLA from cumulative public TCR beta family frequency.

TCRdb processed the reads anew with MiXCR; each CDR3 protein has one entry. The sample yields some 600,000 distinct CDR3 sequences, roughly 24% seen once. V was clipped by 8 bases and J by 4 bases, with 17 bases between them. This CDR3 region has 14 residues. Germline CDR1 is MNHNS and CDR2 is SASEGT. Sequenced input: CD8+ T cells from PBMCs. The TCR originated in a human donor in good health (CMV status not recorded). Some clones in this sample may be carry-over from other donors' samples. V and J are TRBV6-1 and TRBJ1-1; D gene unclear. CDR3 in DNA: TGTGCCAGCCGCATAGACCCGTTGGGCACTGAAGCTTTCTTT. It yields the protein CASRIDPLGTEAFF.